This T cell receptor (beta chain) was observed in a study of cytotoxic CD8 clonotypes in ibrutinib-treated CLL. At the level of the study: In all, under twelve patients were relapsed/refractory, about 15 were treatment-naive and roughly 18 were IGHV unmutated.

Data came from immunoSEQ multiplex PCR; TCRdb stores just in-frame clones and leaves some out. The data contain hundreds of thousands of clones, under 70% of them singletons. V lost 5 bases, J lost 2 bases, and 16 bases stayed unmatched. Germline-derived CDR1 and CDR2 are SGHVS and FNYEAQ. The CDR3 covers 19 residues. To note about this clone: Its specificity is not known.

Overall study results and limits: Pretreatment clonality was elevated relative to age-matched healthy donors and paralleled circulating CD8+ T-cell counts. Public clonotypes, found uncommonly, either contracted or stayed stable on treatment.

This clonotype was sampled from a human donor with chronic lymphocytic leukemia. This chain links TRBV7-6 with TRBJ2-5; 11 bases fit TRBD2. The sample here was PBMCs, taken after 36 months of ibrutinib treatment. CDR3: CASSLTPSSSGGPQETQYF. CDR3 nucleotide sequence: TGTGCCAGCAGCCTTACACCGTCATCTAGCGGGGGGCCACAAGAGACCCAGTACTTC. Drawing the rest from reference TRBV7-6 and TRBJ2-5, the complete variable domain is GAGVSQSPRYKVTKRGQDVALRCDPISGHVSLYWYRQALGQGPEFLTYFNYEAQQDKSGLPNDRFSAERPEGSISTLTIQRTEQRDSAMYRCASSLTPSSSGGPQETQYFGPGTRLLVL.